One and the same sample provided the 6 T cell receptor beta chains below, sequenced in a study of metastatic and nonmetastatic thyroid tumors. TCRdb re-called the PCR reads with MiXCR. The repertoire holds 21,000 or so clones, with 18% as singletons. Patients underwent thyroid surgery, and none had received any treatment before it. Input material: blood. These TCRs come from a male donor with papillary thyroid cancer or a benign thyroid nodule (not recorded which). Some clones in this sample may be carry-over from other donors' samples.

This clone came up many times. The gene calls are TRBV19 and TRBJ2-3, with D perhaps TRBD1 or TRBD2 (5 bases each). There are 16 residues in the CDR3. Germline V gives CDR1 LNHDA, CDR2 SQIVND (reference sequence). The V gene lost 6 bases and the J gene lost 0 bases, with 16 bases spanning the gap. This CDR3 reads CASREPGRTSTDTQYF. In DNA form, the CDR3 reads TGTGCCAGTAGAGAACCGGGACGGACAAGCACAGATACGCAGTATTTT.

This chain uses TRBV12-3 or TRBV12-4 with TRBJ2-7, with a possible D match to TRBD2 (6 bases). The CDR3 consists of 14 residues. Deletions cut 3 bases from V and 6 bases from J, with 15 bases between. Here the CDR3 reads CASSLSRRAFEQYF. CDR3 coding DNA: TGTGCCAGCAGTTTGTCCCGGAGGGCCTTCGAGCAGTACTTC.

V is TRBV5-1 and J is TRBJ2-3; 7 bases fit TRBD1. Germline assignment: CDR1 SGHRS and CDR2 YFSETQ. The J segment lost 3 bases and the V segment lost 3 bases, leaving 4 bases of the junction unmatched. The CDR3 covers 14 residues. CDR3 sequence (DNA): TGCGCCAGCAGCTGGGGGACAGTTACAGATACGCAGTATTTT. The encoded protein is CASSWGTVTDTQYF.

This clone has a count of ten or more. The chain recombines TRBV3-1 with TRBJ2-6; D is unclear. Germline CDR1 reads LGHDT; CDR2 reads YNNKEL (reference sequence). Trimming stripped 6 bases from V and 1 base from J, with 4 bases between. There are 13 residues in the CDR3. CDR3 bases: TGTGCCAGCAGGCAGTCTGGGGCCAACGTCCTGACTTTC. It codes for CASRQSGANVLTF.

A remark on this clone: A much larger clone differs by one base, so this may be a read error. The CDR3 nucleotides read TGTGCCAGCAGCTTTGCGGCGGGGGGCGGAGAGACCCAGTACTTC. As protein: CASSFAAGGGETQYF. This chain joins TRBV5-6 and TRBJ2-5; TRBD2 matches 8 bases. The V gene end was trimmed by 2 bases and the J gene end by 4 bases; junction bases not matched to a gene: 7. Germline V lookup: CDR1 SGHDT, CDR2 YYEEEE. This CDR3 has 15 residues.

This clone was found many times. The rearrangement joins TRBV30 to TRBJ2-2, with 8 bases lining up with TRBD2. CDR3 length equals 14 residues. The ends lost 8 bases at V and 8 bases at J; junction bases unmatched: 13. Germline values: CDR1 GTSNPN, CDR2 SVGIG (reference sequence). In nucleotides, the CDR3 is TGTGCCCGGACCGTCGGGGGGGGTAGTGGGGAGCTGTTTTTT. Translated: CARTVGGGSGELFF.